This note documents a single T cell receptor (beta chain) sequence. The antigen this receptor binds is unknown. The sample holds no much larger clone one base away, and base qualities are not on file. The immunoSEQ assay at survey resolution was applied to genomic DNA for sequencing of TCRbeta rearrangements. In the paper's pipeline: In the TCR sequencing data, the lowest productive clonotype frequency that could be detected was 2.59 x 10-5. Analyses included only productive TCRbeta rearrangements, meaning complete and in-frame sequences. Sample clonality was computed as Simpson clonality in the immunoSEQ Analyzer version 3.0. Clones were categorized by frequency as very rare, small, medium, large (1-20%) or hyperexpanded (>20%). Generation probabilities were estimated with OLGA 1.2.3, V-gene circos plots were made with VDJtools, specificities were searched in VDJdb, and CDR3 motifs were identified with GLIPH. The source is immuneACCESS, and TCRdb retained only in-frame sequences with V and J called. Part of the clones is not carried over; for the studies checked, unresolved V genes explain less than half of this, and the remainder is unexplained. Clone size and the V and J calls come from that table; the DNA yielded D and trimming. The sample table lists about 27,000 clones, 74% of them with a count of one. Together, the top ten hold about 9.8% of the sample.

Buffy coats from around 37 blood donors, supplied by the Finnish Red Cross blood service, were used as healthy controls. All TCR-sequenced material derived from peripheral blood: patient blood samples and healthy donor buffy coats. Peripheral blood mononuclear cells were isolated by Ficoll-Hypaque gradient centrifugation. For the healthy controls, CD4+ cells were obtained from buffy coats by magnetic purification. Genomic DNA was extracted with the Gentra Puregene Cell and Tissue kit and quantified on a Qubit 2.0 fluorometer. These data are taken from a study of STAT5B mutations in CD4+ large granular lymphocyte leukemia (dated by TCRdb to 2022 to 2024). Describing the broader study: Among the healthy controls, the CDR3 'QG' motif was associated with a particular HLA allele. TCRbeta repertoires of CD4+ T-cell large granular lymphocyte leukemia patients were compared with those of healthy blood donors. The purity of purified fractions was confirmed by flow cytometry on FACSCanto II or FACSVerse to exceed 95% among lymphocytes.

General findings and caveats noted by the study authors: TRBV06-family usage was enriched among the top patient clones (8/27) compared with healthy controls (2/35). CD4-sorted patient repertoires appeared more clonal than healthy CD4+ repertoires, and this difference persisted after removing the putative leukemic clones. The data were not HLA-matched, and the relatively small sample size could explain the higher clonality seen in CD4+ compared with CD8+ T-LGLL. The main leukemic clonotypes were found to be private to each patient, although 25% of the main leukemic clonotypes were detected at low frequency in the non-leukemic repertoires of other patients.

The germline V gene gives CDR1 as SGHRS and CDR2 as YFSETQ. The CDR3 goes from the cysteine to the phenylalanine over 12 residues. CDR3 DNA only is kept here, 36 bases in frame from base 1. The V end loses 3 bases and the J end loses 2 bases, and a stretch of 6 bases separates them. Sequencing was done on a sample of CD4+ T cells from blood buffy coats. The chain was built from TRBV5-1 and TRBJ2-7, with the D segment identity uncertain. The clonotype originates from a human donor in good health. The sequenced DNA is TGCGCCAGCAGCTCCAGTGCCTACGAGCAGTACTTC. It translates to CASSSSAYEQYF.